The T cell receptor beta chain under discussion was sequenced for a study of T-cell reconstitution after alpha-beta-depleted transplantation in children. This clonotype was seen only a few times. Its antigen is undetermined. Trimming took 3 bases from V and 0 from J, leaving 11 bases between them. The CDR3 is made up of 14 amino acids. The germline V gene has CDR1 SQVTM and CDR2 ANQGSEA. Findings and limits, study-wide: Surviving recipient cells, namely T cells and thymic progenitors, were the source of high day-60 TCRbeta diversity in some patients. Expanded clones from the graft, numbering several hundred, reportedly supplied alpha-beta T cells about two months after transplant. The main origin of T-cell counts and diversity one year after transplant was newly produced T cells.

Using unique molecular identifiers, the investigators prepared the TCRbeta library. MiXCR, applied by TCRdb to the PCR reads, yields one record per CDR3 protein. The repertoire includes 800,000 to 1,000,000 distinct CDR3 sequences, about 29% of them detected once, and under 30% sits in the top ten. The sequencing here drew on PBMCs, mostly from graft donor cells, taken 360 days after TCRalphabeta/CD19-depleted stem cell transplant. V usage is TRBV29-1 and J usage is TRBJ1-2; D might be TRBD1 (6 bases). The receptor was isolated from a boy younger than two who had a stem cell transplant for SCID, so the T cells may come from the graft donor. The CDR3 region has the DNA TGCAGCGTTGATCGGACAGCATCTAACTATGGCTACACCTTC. As protein: CSVDRTASNYGYTF.